Listed here are 27 T cell receptor beta chains from one sample, sequenced in a study of shared clonotypes between healthy human individuals. Assay: immunoSEQ multiplex PCR; the TCRdb copy retains only in-frame clones and omits some. The sample lists 2,500,000 or so clones, 92% occurring once. The sample consisted of naive CD4+ T cells from PBMCs. As to subset: CD45RA+ positively selected. These receptors were collected from a man aged 18 to 29 in good health. Some clones in this sample may be carry-over from other donors' samples.

The rearrangement uses TRBV5-1 and TRBJ1-4; D is uncertain. The CDR3 runs to 16 residues. V was pared by 4 bases and J by 3 bases, with 16 bases between. Germline CDR1 is SGHRS and CDR2 is YFSETQ. The CDR3 region has the DNA TGCGCCAGCAGCCGTCTCTCGGGCCCCTCTAATGAAAAACTGTTTTTT. Protein product: CASSRLSGPSNEKLFF.

This chain links TRBV28 with TRBJ1-2; 10 nucleotides match TRBD1. The junction had 7 bases not matched to a gene; V was cut back by 6 bases and J by 6 bases. The CDR3 is 14 amino acids. Germline V lookup: CDR1 MDHEN, CDR2 SYDVKM. The CDR3 DNA sequence: TGTGCCAGCAGGGGTCAGGGACAGGGGAATGGCTACACCTTC. It specifies CASRGQGQGNGYTF.

This chain joins TRBV9 and TRBJ2-6; D ambiguous. The CDR3 is 16 amino acids. With 4 bases removed from V and 0 bases from J, the gap between germline ends came to 11 bases. Per germline, CDR1 SGDLS and CDR2 YYNGEE. The CDR3 bases are TGTGCCAGCAGCCTCGCCCGGCCCTCTGGGGCCAACGTCCTGACTTTC. Amino acids: CASSLARPSGANVLTF.

This rearrangement joins TRBV5-1 to TRBJ2-2; no firm D call. CDR3 length: 16 amino acids. V lost 2 bases and J 6 bases, leaving 17 bases between the germline ends. Germline V gene lookup returns CDR1 SGHRS and CDR2 YFSETQ. The CDR3 DNA sequence: TGCGCCAGCAGCTTAAGTTCGGCAGTCGGGTCCGGGGAGCTGTTTTTT. Its translation is CASSLSSAVGSGELFF.

The chain carries TRBV5-1 and TRBJ1-1; D gene ambiguous. This CDR3 region has 14 residues. Germline CDR1 SGHRS, CDR2 YFSETQ. V was pared by 4 bases and J by 1 base, with 11 bases between. The CDR3 nucleotides read TGCGCCAGCAGCACCCGACCGCAGAACACTGAAGCTTTCTTT. Its protein is CASSTRPQNTEAFF.

This clone was counted a single time. J is TRBJ1-2 and V is TRBV7-2; 8 bases are shared with TRBD1. CDR1 and CDR2 (germline): SGHTA, FQGNSA. V lost 4 bases, J lost 6 bases, and 13 bases stayed unmatched. The CDR3 loop spans 16 amino acids. Written as DNA, the CDR3 is TGTGCCAGCAGCTACCTAGTGATACGACAGGGGAATGGCTACACCTTC. It codes for CASSYLVIRQGNGYTF.

In this sample, this clone turned up once. The genes are TRBV28 and TRBJ1-5; 7 positions match TRBD1. The CDR3 is made up of 14 amino acids. V lost 7 bases, J lost 7 bases, and 10 bases stayed unmatched. Germline CDR1 reads MDHEN; CDR2 reads SYDVKM. Written as DNA, the CDR3 is TGTGCCAGCATTCTAGGGGGCGCCGGGCAGCCCCAGCATTTT. Protein product: CASILGGAGQPQHF.

The sample holds one count of this clone. V is TRBV7-2 and J is TRBJ2-3, with TRBD2 as a possible D gene (7 bases). The length of the CDR3 is 14 residues. The V and J ends lost 6 bases and 11 bases respectively, with 21 bases between them. CDR1 is SGHTA, CDR2 FQGNSA, per germline. The CDR3 DNA reads TGTGCCAGCAGAGATGCGAGGGGGGGGGATCAGCAGTATTTT. Translated, it gives CASRDARGGDQQYF.

The gene calls are TRBV28 and TRBJ1-5; D gene ambiguous. CDR3 length: 18 residues. Per the germline V gene, CDR1 is MDHEN and CDR2 is SYDVKM. V lost 3 bases and J 1 base, leaving 19 bases between the germline ends. Here the CDR3 reads CASSFRPRTVGSNQPQHF. CDR3 DNA: TGTGCCAGCAGTTTTCGCCCTCGGACGGTGGGGAGCAATCAGCCCCAGCATTTT.

The rearrangement joins TRBV18 to TRBJ2-7; 7 nucleotides align to TRBD2. The J segment lost 6 bases and the V segment lost 2 bases, leaving 10 bases of the junction unmatched. Germline CDR1 and CDR2: KGHSH and LQKENI. This CDR3 spans 15 amino acids. Written as DNA, the CDR3 is TGTGCCAGCTCACCAGGGCAGCGGGACGGTTTCGAGCAGTACTTC. This gives the protein CASSPGQRDGFEQYF.

As concerns this clone: Other DNA variants within this sample encode the same CDR3. The gene calls are TRBV28 and TRBJ1-2, with no clear D. Germline CDR1 is MDHEN and CDR2 is SYDVKM. The CDR3 length is 12 residues. V was trimmed by 2 bases and J by 4 bases, leaving 5 bases between them. The CDR3 loop reads CASSLGSYGYTF. CDR3 coding DNA: TGTGCCAGCAGTTTAGGGTCCTATGGCTACACCTTC.

The chain uses TRBV28 and TRBJ1-1; D gene ambiguous. Germline V gene data show CDR1 as MDHEN and CDR2 as SYDVKM. The CDR3 contains 13 residues. Between the trimmed V and J ends, which lost 10 bases and 1 base, there was a span of 13 bases. CDR3 coding DNA: TGTGCCACCCCGAAAATGGGGAACACTGAAGCTTTCTTT. Its protein is CATPKMGNTEAFF.

This chain uses TRBV27 with TRBJ2-5, with TRBD2 matching over 7 bases. Germline CDR1 MNHEY, CDR2 SMNVEV (reference sequence). The CDR3 is 16 residues long. Unmatched junction bases numbered 7, after V lost 3 bases and J lost 0 bases. CDR3 region: CASSFGRLADQETQYF. Here the CDR3 DNA reads TGTGCCAGCAGTTTCGGGCGCCTAGCGGACCAAGAGACCCAGTACTTC.

The V gene is TRBV5-6, the J gene TRBJ1-2; D gene uncertain. Germline values: CDR1 SGHDT, CDR2 YYEEEE. The CDR3 sequence is 13 residues long. Between the trimmed V and J ends, which lost 0 bases and 8 bases, there was a span of 11 bases. CDR3 protein: CASSLVVSNGYTF. The DNA for the CDR3 is TGTGCCAGCAGCTTGGTCGTTAGTAACGGCTACACCTTC.

This rearrangement joins TRBV5-6 to TRBJ2-7; perhaps TRBD2 as D (5 bases). The germline gives CDR1 SGHDT, CDR2 YYEEEE. The CDR3 runs 13 residues. V gave up 6 bases and J gave up 0 bases, with 10 bases separating them. The CDR3 protein is CASNEGSSYEQYF. The CDR3 nucleotides read TGTGCCAGCAATGAGGGAAGCTCCTACGAGCAGTACTTC.

Notes on this clone: In the same sample, other DNA sequences code for this CDR3. This chain connects TRBV5-1 to TRBJ2-3, with 7 bases identical to TRBD2. Germline V gene data show CDR1 as SGHRS and CDR2 as YFSETQ. The CDR3 spans 16 residues. After removal of 4 bases from V and 0 bases from J, the junction contained 8 bases not matched to a gene. The CDR3 loop is CASSPGGAQSTDTQYF. The DNA for the CDR3 is TGCGCCAGCAGCCCGGGGGGAGCACAGAGCACAGATACGCAGTATTTT.

The chain joins TRBV6-5 to TRBJ1-2; possibly TRBD1 for D (5 bases). Trimming shortened V by 4 bases and J by 2 bases, and 11 bases separated the two germline ends. The CDR3 has 14 residues. Per the germline V gene, CDR1 is MNHEY and CDR2 is SVGAGI. The CDR3 DNA follows: TGTGCCAGCAGTTCGGGACCCAGGAACTATGGCTACACCTTC. Protein product: CASSSGPRNYGYTF.

This clone was detected only once. The chain combines TRBV7-6 with TRBJ2-3; 13 bases map to TRBD2. The CDR3 totals 18 residues. CDR1 and CDR2 (germline): SGHVS, FNYEAQ. After removal of 4 bases from V and 4 bases from J, the junction contained 11 bases not matched to a gene. The CDR3 loop is CASSSLPTSGRWADTQYF. The CDR3 DNA follows: TGTGCCAGCAGCTCGCTTCCGACTAGCGGGAGGTGGGCAGATACGCAGTATTTT. Complete variable domain (other parts from reference TRBV7-6 and TRBJ2-3): GAGVSQSPRYKVTKRGQDVALRCDPISGHVSLYWYRQALGQGPEFLTYFNYEAQQDKSGLPNDRFSAERPEGSISTLTIQRTEQRDSAMYRCASSSLPTSGRWADTQYFGPGTRLTVL.

Comment on this clone: The junction departs from germline at one end; a sequencing error may be responsible. The chain recombines TRBV25-1 with TRBJ2-7, with 10 bases that match TRBD1. This CDR3 is 14 amino acids long. Looked up from germline, CDR1 is MGHDK and CDR2 is SYGVNS. Here the CDR3 reads CAGSPGQGAYEQYF. The CDR3 DNA reads TGTGCCGGCAGCCCAGGACAGGGGGCCTACGAGCAGTACTTC.

The J gene is TRBJ2-1, the V gene TRBV7-9; D possibly corresponds to TRBD2 (5 bases). The CDR3 loop spans 14 amino acids. The V end lost 5 bases, the J end lost 0 bases, and 8 bases lay between the germline ends. Germline V gene data show CDR1 as SEHNR and CDR2 as FQNEAQ (reference sequence). DNA of the CDR3: TGTGCCAGCAGCAGCGGTTTCTCCTACAATGAGCAGTTCTTC. Translating it yields CASSSGFSYNEQFF.

As regards this clone: Other DNA sequences in this specimen translate into the identical CDR3. V and J are TRBV5-1 and TRBJ1-3; D unresolved. Germline values: CDR1 SGHRS, CDR2 YFSETQ. This CDR3 has 15 amino acids. Deletions cut 0 bases from V and 2 bases from J, with 9 bases between. CDR3 DNA sequence: TGCGCCAGCAGCTTGGTTGCGGGTACTGGAAACACCATATATTTT. Its protein is CASSLVAGTGNTIYF.

This chain connects TRBV10-3 to TRBJ2-1; possibly TRBD2 for D (5 bases). With 3 bases removed from V and 5 bases from J, the gap between germline ends came to 14 bases. The CDR3 is 15 amino acids. The germline CDR1 and CDR2 sequences are ENHRY and SYGVKD. The CDR3 here is CAISDTTRGNNEQFF. The CDR3 DNA follows: TGTGCCATCAGTGACACTACCCGGGGAAACAATGAGCAGTTCTTC.

V and J are TRBV28 and TRBJ2-4; TRBD1 matches at 8 bases. V lost 2 bases to trimming and J lost 2 bases; unmatched junction nucleotides: 11. Germline V gene sequence: CDR1 MDHEN, CDR2 SYDVKM. The CDR3 runs to 18 residues. The CDR3 region is CASSLVRQGALTKNIQYF. DNA of the CDR3: TGTGCCAGCAGTTTAGTGCGGCAGGGGGCTTTAACCAAAAACATTCAGTACTTC.

The chain uses TRBV9 and TRBJ2-2, with D uncertain. V lost 2 bases, J lost 1 base, and 12 bases lay in between. Germline V gives CDR1 SGDLS, CDR2 YYNGEE. The CDR3 length is 16 residues. Written as DNA, the CDR3 is TGTGCCAGCAGCGTCACCGACTCGTTGAACACCGGGGAGCTGTTTTTT. Amino acid sequence: CASSVTDSLNTGELFF.

The chain joins TRBV19 to TRBJ1-2; D is unclear. Germline CDR1 LNHDA, CDR2 SQIVND (reference sequence). This CDR3 is built from 12 residues. V was cut by 6 bases and J by 5 bases, with 10 bases left in between. The CDR3 DNA is TGTGCCAGTAGCCATCGGAAGTATGGCTACACCTTC. Protein product: CASSHRKYGYTF.

The rearrangement joins TRBV5-4 to TRBJ2-1; D is possibly TRBD2 (6 bases). The germline gives CDR1 SGHNT, CDR2 YYREEE (reference sequence). The CDR3 extends over 13 amino acids. Trimming shortened V by 4 bases and J by 7 bases, and 12 bases separated the two germline ends. The CDR3: CASSHGGVNEQFF. The CDR3 nucleotides are TGTGCCAGCAGCCACGGAGGGGTAAATGAGCAGTTCTTC.

The chain couples TRBV5-1 to TRBJ1-1; TRBD1 matches at 7 bases. The germline V gene has CDR1 SGHRS and CDR2 YFSETQ. V was clipped by 8 bases and J by 3 bases; unmatched bases: 7. This CDR3 spans 13 amino acids. The CDR3 DNA reads as TGCGCCAGTAGTACAGGGGTGGACACTGAAGCTTTCTTT. It yields the protein CASSTGVDTEAFF.